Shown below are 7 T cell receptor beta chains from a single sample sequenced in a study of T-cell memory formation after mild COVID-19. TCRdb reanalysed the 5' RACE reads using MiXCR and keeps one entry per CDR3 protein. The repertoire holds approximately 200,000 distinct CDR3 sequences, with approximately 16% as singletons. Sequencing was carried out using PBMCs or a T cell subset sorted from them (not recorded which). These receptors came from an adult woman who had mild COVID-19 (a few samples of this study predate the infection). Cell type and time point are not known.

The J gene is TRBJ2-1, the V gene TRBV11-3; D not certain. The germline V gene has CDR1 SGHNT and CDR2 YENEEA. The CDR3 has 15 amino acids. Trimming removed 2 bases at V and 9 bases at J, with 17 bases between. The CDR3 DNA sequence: TGTGCCAGCAGCTTAAACTACGGACCGGGTGGTGAGCAGTTCTTC. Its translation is CASSLNYGPGGEQFF.

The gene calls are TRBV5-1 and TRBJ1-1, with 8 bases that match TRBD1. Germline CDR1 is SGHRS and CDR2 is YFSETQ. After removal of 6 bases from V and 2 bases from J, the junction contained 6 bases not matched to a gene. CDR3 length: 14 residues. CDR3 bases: TGCGCCAGCATGTCGCAGGGGGCAAACACTGAAGCTTTCTTT. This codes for CASMSQGANTEAFF.

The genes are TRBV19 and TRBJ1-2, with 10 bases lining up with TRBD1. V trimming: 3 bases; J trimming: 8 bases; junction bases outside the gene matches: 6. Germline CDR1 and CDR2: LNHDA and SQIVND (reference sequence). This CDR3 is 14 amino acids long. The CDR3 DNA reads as TGTGCCAGTAGTATTGGACAGGGGGTGAAGGGCTACACCTTC. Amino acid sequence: CASSIGQGVKGYTF. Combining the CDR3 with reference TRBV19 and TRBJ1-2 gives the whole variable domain DGGITQSPKYLFRKEGQNVTLSCEQNLNHDAMYWYRQDPGQGLRLIYYSQIVNDFQKGDIAEGYSVSREKKESFPLTVTSAQKNPTAFYLCASSIGQGVKGYTFGSGTRLTVV.

In DNA, the CDR3 is TGTGCCAGCAGCCCTCGGCCGGGACTAGCGGGGGTGCGGAGAGATACGCAGTATTTT. It translates to CASSPRPGLAGVRRDTQYF. The chain combines TRBV3-1 with TRBJ2-3; 14 bases fit TRBD2. This CDR3 has 19 residues. Trimming took 4 bases from V and 5 from J; bases not matched to a gene: 14. Germline V gene sequence: CDR1 LGHDT, CDR2 YNNKEL (reference sequence).

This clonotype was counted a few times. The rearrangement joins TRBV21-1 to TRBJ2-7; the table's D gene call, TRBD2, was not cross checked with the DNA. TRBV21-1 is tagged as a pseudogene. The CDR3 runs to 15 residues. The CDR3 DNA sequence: TGTGCCAGCAGCAAAGAGTCCAGCGATGCCTACGAGCAGTACTTC. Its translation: CASSKESSDAYEQYF.

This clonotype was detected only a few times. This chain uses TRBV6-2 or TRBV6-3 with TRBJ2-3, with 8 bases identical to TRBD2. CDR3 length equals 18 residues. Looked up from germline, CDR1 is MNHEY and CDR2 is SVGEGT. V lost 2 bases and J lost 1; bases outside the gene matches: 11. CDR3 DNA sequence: TGTGCCAGCAGTTACGAAATAGGGAGCGGGAGTGGCACAGATACGCAGTATTTT. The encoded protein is CASSYEIGSGSGTDTQYF.

The CDR3 here is CAIPGPNTGELFF. The CDR3 coding sequence is TGTGCCATCCCAGGGCCGAACACCGGGGAGCTGTTTTTT. The gene calls are TRBV10-3 and TRBJ2-2; D possibly corresponds to TRBD1 (5 bases). The CDR3 length is 13 residues. Germline V lookup: CDR1 ENHRY, CDR2 SYGVKD. The V gene lost 8 bases and the J gene lost 0 bases, with 7 bases spanning the gap.